This entry lists 15 T cell receptor beta chains sequenced from one sample in a study of blood T cells in healthy people across ages (dated by TCRdb to the mid-2010s). The library was made by 5' RACE. The sample was run on an Illumina HiSeq 2500. A second PCR of 7 to 11 cycles was run with a J-beta primer mix and a sample-barcoded 5' primer. TCRdb cleaned the public reads at Q25 with fastp, built clones with MiXCR and kept in-frame beta chains. Entries that share a CDR3 protein sequence are merged under the most common genes and DNA. For this sample the table gives about a million distinct CDR3 sequences, of which roughly 43% were detected only once. The leading ten clones occupy around 15% of the sample. The sequencing sample was made of blood. These receptors were taken from a young man in good health.

The chain recombines TRBV6-1 with TRBJ2-5, with no clear D. Germline V gene lookup returns CDR1 MNHNS and CDR2 SASEGT. The germline V and J ends were trimmed by 7 bases and 4 bases, with 10 bases remaining between them. The CDR3 sequence is 12 residues long. The DNA of the CDR3 is TGTGCCAGCAATTTATGGACAGAGACCCAGTACTTC. This translates into CASNLWTETQYF.

The table lists this clonotype with a few counts. The chain couples TRBV4-2 to TRBJ2-5, with 10 bases fitting TRBD2. Germline CDR1 is LGHNA and CDR2 is YNFKEQ. The CDR3 is 16 residues long. V shed 0 bases, J shed 5 bases, and the junction held 6 bases outside the gene matches. CDR3 DNA: TGTGCCAGCAGCCAAGAGGCTAGCGGGGGTTGGGAGACCCAGTACTTC. Its translation: CASSQEASGGWETQYF.

This clonotype came up a few times. The rearrangement joins TRBV12-3 or TRBV12-4 to TRBJ2-1; a weak D match, TRBD1 (6 bases). V lost 8 bases and J 5 bases, leaving 13 bases between the germline ends. CDR3 size: 13 residues. The CDR3 protein is CASGIGTNNEQFF. CDR3 bases: TGTGCCAGCGGCATAGGGACAAACAATGAGCAGTTCTTC.

This chain uses TRBV5-1 with TRBJ1-6; no firm D call. From germline, CDR1 is SGHRS and CDR2 YFSETQ. Trimming removed 6 bases at V and 6 bases at J, with 10 bases between. The CDR3 contains 13 residues. CDR3 DNA: TGCGCCAGCACACTCGACTTTAATTCACCCCTCCACTTT. Its protein is CASTLDFNSPLHF.

Turning to this clonotype: The junction departs from the called germline gene at one end, perhaps through a read error. The rearrangement links TRBV3-1 to TRBJ1-1, with a weak D call TRBD1 (6 bases). The CDR3 spans 13 residues. Germline V gene sequence: CDR1 LGHDT, CDR2 YNNKEL (reference sequence). For the CDR3, the DNA is TGTGCCAGCAGCCACGGACAGAACACTAAAGCTTTCTTT. It translates to CASSHGQNTKAFF.

The rearrangement links TRBV10-3 to TRBJ1-1; 8 bases align to TRBD1. The ends lost 3 bases at V and 1 base at J; junction bases unmatched: 4. Germline V gives CDR1 ENHRY, CDR2 SYGVKD. The CDR3 loop spans 15 amino acids. The CDR3 region has the DNA TGTGCCATCAGTGAAGGGACAGGAAAGAACACTGAAGCTTTCTTT. It encodes CAISEGTGKNTEAFF.

This clonotype was seen a few times. V and J are TRBV10-3 and TRBJ1-5; 7 nucleotides match TRBD1. The CDR3 is 14 residues long. V lost 2 bases to trimming and J lost 4 bases; unmatched junction nucleotides: 2. Germline V CDR1 and CDR2: ENHRY, SYGVKD. CDR3: CAISEAGGNQPQHF. CDR3 nucleotides: TGTGCCATCAGTGAGGCAGGGGGAAATCAGCCCCAGCATTTT.

The chain uses TRBV25-1 and TRBJ1-3; D call uncertain. The CDR3 runs 16 residues. Per the germline V gene, CDR1 is MGHDK and CDR2 is SYGVNS. Trimming cost V 6 bases and J 8 bases, with 23 bases left between them. The chain's CDR3 is CASRTTPTPTGDTIYF. The CDR3 DNA reads TGTGCCAGCAGGACGACACCAACTCCCACTGGGGACACCATATATTTT.

The table lists this clonotype with a few counts. The gene calls are TRBV4-1 and TRBJ2-1, with unresolved D. V shed 1 base and J shed 6 bases, with 13 bases lying between them. CDR1 is MGHRA and CDR2 is YSYEKL in the germline V gene. The CDR3 has 15 residues. The CDR3 sequence is CASSQGPLPLNEQFF. Written as DNA, the CDR3 is TGCGCCAGCAGCCAAGGTCCCCTTCCCCTCAATGAGCAGTTCTTC.

The rearrangement links TRBV4-1 to TRBJ2-1, with D hard to call. Trimming took 5 bases from V and 5 from J, leaving 10 bases between them. The CDR3 contains 13 residues. CDR1 is MGHRA, CDR2 YSYEKL, per germline. In DNA, the CDR3 is TGCGCCAGCAGCACCCTAGGAGACAATGAGCAGTTCTTC. Translation gives CASSTLGDNEQFF.

This clonotype showed up just a few times. The rearrangement uses TRBV9 and TRBJ2-7; 7 bases fit TRBD2. Germline V CDR1 and CDR2: SGDLS, YYNGEE. The length of the CDR3 is 15 residues. V gave up 0 bases and J gave up 0 bases; unmatched junction bases: 3. CDR3 nucleotides: TGTGCCAGCAGCGTAGGCTCTAGCGGCTCCTACGAGCAGTACTTC. Translation: CASSVGSSGSYEQYF.

This clonotype has more than one count but fewer than ten. This sequence joins TRBV12-3 or TRBV12-4 and TRBJ2-5, with 9 bases fitting TRBD1. The J call is doubtful: the DNA matches TRBJ2-7 better. This CDR3 contains 14 residues. CDR3 in DNA: TGTGCCAGCAGTCCGGGACAGGGACGAAACGAGCAGTACTTC. This sequence encodes CASSPGQGRNEQYF.

The rearrangement joins TRBV2 to TRBJ1-2; tentatively, D is TRBD1 (5 bases). Germline V gene data show CDR1 as SNHLY and CDR2 as FYNNEI. Trimming removed 5 bases at V and 0 bases at J, with 13 bases between. This CDR3 region has 15 residues. The CDR3 DNA reads TGTGCCAGCAGTAACAGGCTGGGATCTAACTATGGCTACACCTTC. It codes for CASSNRLGSNYGYTF.

The genes are TRBV28 and TRBJ2-3; 9 nucleotides agree with TRBD2. J gave up 2 bases and V 11 bases, and 2 bases lay outside the gene matches. CDR1 MDHEN and CDR2 SYDVKM come from the germline V gene. The CDR3 loop spans 12 amino acids. In DNA, the CDR3 is TGTGCCGCTAGCGGGGACACAGATACGCAGTATTTT. Its translation: CAASGDTDTQYF. Based on the CDR3 plus reference TRBV28 and TRBJ2-3, the full variable domain is DVKVTQSSRYLVKRTGEKVFLECVQDMDHENMFWYRQDPGLGLRLIYFSYDVKMKEKGDIPEGYSVSREKKERFSLILESASTNQTSMYLCAASGDTDTQYFGPGTRLTVL.

This clonotype was detected only a few times. This chain joins TRBV5-1 and TRBJ2-3, with 8 bases that match TRBD1. The CDR3 spans 16 residues. V was clipped by 4 bases and J by 4 bases; unmatched bases: 11. In germline, CDR1 is SGHRS, CDR2 YFSETQ. CDR3 nucleotides: TGCGCCAGCAGCCCGGGGATCCAGGGGGCCTCAGATACGCAGTATTTT. Its protein is CASSPGIQGASDTQYF.